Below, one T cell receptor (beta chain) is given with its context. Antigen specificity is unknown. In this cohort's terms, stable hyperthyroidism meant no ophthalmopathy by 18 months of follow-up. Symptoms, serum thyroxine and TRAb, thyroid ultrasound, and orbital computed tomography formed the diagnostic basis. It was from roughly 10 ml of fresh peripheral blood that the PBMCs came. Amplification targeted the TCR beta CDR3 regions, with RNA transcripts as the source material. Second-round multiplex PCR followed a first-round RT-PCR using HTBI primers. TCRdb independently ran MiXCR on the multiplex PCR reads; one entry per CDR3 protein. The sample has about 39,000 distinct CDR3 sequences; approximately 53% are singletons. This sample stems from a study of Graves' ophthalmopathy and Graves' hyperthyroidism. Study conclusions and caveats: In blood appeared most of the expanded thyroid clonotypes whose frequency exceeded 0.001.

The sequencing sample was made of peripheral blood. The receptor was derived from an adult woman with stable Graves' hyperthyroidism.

The CDR3 protein is CASSLGSGLAYSNQPQHF. DNA for the CDR3: TGTGCCAGCAGCTTGGGGTCGGGACTAGCCTATAGCAATCAGCCCCAGCATTTT. The rearrangement joins TRBV24-1 to TRBJ1-5; possible D gene TRBD1, 5 bases. Trimming pared 11 bases from V and 0 bases from J, leaving 25 bases between. Germline loops: CDR1 KGHDR, CDR2 SFDVKD. CDR3 length: 18 residues.